A selection of T cell receptor beta chains follows, all from one sample in a study of T cell responses to AZD1222 COVID-19 vaccine. Clones were sequenced by immunoSEQ multiplex PCR, and TCRdb holds only the in-frame ones, with some missing. Of fewer than 200,000 clones listed, more than 90% are singletons. Sequenced material: peripheral blood, taken on day 0 of AZD1222 vaccination. These receptors came from an adult in good health. Each CDR3 is given with its conserved first and last residue. Each record gives: D gene, V gene, J gene, clone size, CDR3 length, CDR3 DNA, CDR3 protein. D genes are given only for firm matches. Clone size, where shown, is once, few, many, or a class for clones that have expanded.

d_call: TRBD1
v_call: TRBV19
j_call: TRBJ2-3
clone_size: -
cdr3_length: 15
cdr3_nt: TGTGCCAGTAGTATCGGGACAGGGGTGGCAGATACGCAGTATTTT
cdr3_aa: CASSIGTGVADTQYF

d_call: -
v_call: TRBV7-2
j_call: TRBJ2-4
clone_size: -
cdr3_length: 18
cdr3_nt: TGTGCCAGCAGCTTACGTCCTCAGGGAACCCAAGCCAAAAACATTCAGTACTTC
cdr3_aa: CASSLRPQGTQAKNIQYF

d_call: -
v_call: TRBV5-6
j_call: TRBJ2-1
clone_size: -
cdr3_length: 12
cdr3_nt: TGTGCCAGCTCCCGCAGCCCCAATGAGCAGTTCTTC
cdr3_aa: CASSRSPNEQFF

d_call: TRBD1
v_call: TRBV29-1
j_call: TRBJ1-2
clone_size: -
cdr3_length: 15
cdr3_nt: TGCAGCGGAGGAGGACAGGGTGAGCGATCGGCCGGCTACACCTTC
cdr3_aa: CSGGGQGERSAGYTF

d_call: -
v_call: TRBV6-1
j_call: TRBJ1-1
clone_size: -
cdr3_length: 13
cdr3_nt: TGTGCCAGCAGTGATAGCCAGAACACTGAAGCTTTCTTT
cdr3_aa: CASSDSQNTEAFF

d_call: -
v_call: TRBV7-9
j_call: TRBJ1-2
clone_size: few
cdr3_length: 14
cdr3_nt: TGTGCCAGCAGCTCCTCAGCAAGATACTATGGCTACACCTTC
cdr3_aa: CASSSSARYYGYTF

d_call: -
v_call: TRBV6-5
j_call: TRBJ2-2
clone_size: -
cdr3_length: 14
cdr3_nt: TGTGCCAGCAGCCCCCGACCTTACACCGGGGAGCTGTTTTTT
cdr3_aa: CASSPRPYTGELFF

d_call: -
v_call: TRBV23-1
j_call: TRBJ1-6
clone_size: -
cdr3_length: 14
cdr3_nt: TGCGCCAGACATAGGAGAATCTATAATTCACCCCTCCACTTT
cdr3_aa: CARHRRIYNSPLHF

d_call: -
v_call: TRBV6-5
j_call: TRBJ1-2
clone_size: once
cdr3_length: 13
cdr3_nt: TGTGCCACCTCCCCCGGTACAACAAAAGGCTACACCTTC
cdr3_aa: CATSPGTTKGYTF

d_call: TRBD2
v_call: TRBV11-2
j_call: TRBJ2-1
clone_size: once
cdr3_length: 16
cdr3_nt: TGTGCCAGCAGCTCCCGGACTAGCGGGAGCAACAATGAGCAGTTCTTC
cdr3_aa: CASSSRTSGSNNEQFF

d_call: -
v_call: TRBV19
j_call: TRBJ2-1
clone_size: few
cdr3_length: 15
cdr3_nt: TGTGCCAGTAGTTTCCGGGACATCCCCTACAATGAGCAGTTCTTC
cdr3_aa: CASSFRDIPYNEQFF

d_call: -
v_call: TRBV11-3
j_call: TRBJ2-3
clone_size: -
cdr3_length: 15
cdr3_nt: TGTGCCAGCAGCTTAGGGGTTGGGAATGCAGATACGCAGTATTTT
cdr3_aa: CASSLGVGNADTQYF

d_call: -
v_call: TRBV7-9
j_call: TRBJ1-4
clone_size: -
cdr3_length: 16
cdr3_nt: TGTGCCAGCAGCTTAATATCGGGCAGCACTAATGAAAAACTGTTTTTT
cdr3_aa: CASSLISGSTNEKLFF

d_call: -
v_call: TRBV7-9
j_call: TRBJ2-1
clone_size: -
cdr3_length: 15
cdr3_nt: TGTGCCAGCAGCTTATTCCCGGAGGGGTACAATGAGCAGTTCTTC
cdr3_aa: CASSLFPEGYNEQFF